The 13 T cell receptor beta chains presented below share a single source sample, sequenced in a study of cytomegalovirus exposure and HLA in healthy donors. Amplification used 60 Vbeta primers and 13 Jbeta primers. Sequencing used immunoSEQ multiplex PCR; TCRdb keeps in-frame clones, though not all of them. The repertoire holds fewer than 60,000 clones, with around three fifths as singletons. Sequenced material: PBMCs. These receptors were obtained from a human donor in good health.

V gene TRBV7-9 combines with J gene TRBJ1-4, with no clear D. CDR3 length equals 15 residues. Germline values: CDR1 SEHNR, CDR2 FQNEAQ (reference sequence). The V end lost 4 bases, the J end lost 4 bases, and 13 bases lay between the germline ends. The CDR3 DNA reads as TGTGCCAGCAGCTCAGAGGCCCAGAGTAATGAAAAACTGTTTTTT. Encoded protein: CASSSEAQSNEKLFF.

This chain connects TRBV6-4 to TRBJ1-6; D gene ambiguous. Germline-derived CDR1 and CDR2 are MRHNA and SNTAGT. There are 13 residues in the CDR3. The V end lost 4 bases, the J end lost 8 bases, and 9 bases lay between the germline ends. In DNA, the CDR3 is TGTGCCAGCAGTGTGACTTTAGATTCACCCCTCCACTTT. The encoded protein is CASSVTLDSPLHF.

The CDR3 loop is CASSVGGPNTDTQYF. The CDR3 DNA is TGTGCCAGCAGCGTCGGGGGGCCAAACACAGATACGCAGTATTTT. The rearrangement joins TRBV5-4 to TRBJ2-3; D might be TRBD2 (7 bases). Between the trimmed V and J ends, which lost 4 bases and 2 bases, there was a span of 14 bases. CDR3 length: 15 residues. CDR1 and CDR2 (germline): SGHNT, YYREEE (reference sequence). Combining the CDR3 with reference TRBV5-4 and TRBJ2-3 gives the whole variable domain ETGVTQSPTHLIKTRGQQVTLRCSSQSGHNTVSWYQQALGQGPQFIFQYYREEENGRGNFPPRFSGLQFPNYSSELNVNALELDDSALYLCASSVGGPNTDTQYFGPGTRLTVL.

V usage is TRBV5-1 and J usage is TRBJ2-7; TRBD1 aligns across 7 bases. CDR1 is SGHRS, CDR2 YFSETQ, per germline. The CDR3 extends over 14 amino acids. V dropped 7 bases and J dropped 7; count of bases not matched to a gene: 14. CDR3 sequence: CASRSGTASREQYF. The CDR3 DNA is TGCGCCAGCCGGTCCGGGACAGCATCTCGGGAGCAGTACTTC.

The J gene is TRBJ2-3, the V gene TRBV4-2; 9 bases agree with TRBD2. This CDR3 spans 17 amino acids. Germline trimming cut 3 bases from V and 1 base from J; bases unmatched to any gene: 8. Germline-derived CDR1 and CDR2 are LGHNA and YNFKEQ. CDR3 coding DNA: TGTGCCAGCAGCCATGTATTTAGGACTAGCGGCACAGATACGCAGTATTTT. Its translation: CASSHVFRTSGTDTQYF.

This clone was counted between two and nine times. This chain connects TRBV7-9 to TRBJ1-1, with 7 bases lining up with TRBD1. The V gene's germline CDR1 is SEHNR and CDR2 FQNEAQ (reference sequence). V trimming: 4 bases; J trimming: 1 base; junction bases outside the gene matches: 3. The CDR3 sequence is 14 residues long. This chain's CDR3 is CASSSQGGNTEAFF. CDR3 in DNA: TGTGCCAGCAGCTCTCAGGGGGGGAACACTGAAGCTTTCTTT.

A remark on this clone: In the same sample, other DNA sequences code for this CDR3. The rearrangement uses TRBV7-9 and TRBJ1-1; D ambiguous. CDR3 length equals 14 residues. The germline V gene has CDR1 SEHNR and CDR2 FQNEAQ (reference sequence). V was trimmed by 1 base and J by 1 base, leaving 7 bases between them. The DNA of the CDR3 is TGTGCCAGCAGCTTAGAGGGAGGGAACACTGAAGCTTTCTTT. Translation gives CASSLEGGNTEAFF.

The chain joins TRBV5-1 to TRBJ2-7; no reliable D call. Per germline, CDR1 SGHRS and CDR2 YFSETQ. V lost 0 bases and J 3 bases, leaving 10 bases between the germline ends. CDR3 length equals 14 residues. The CDR3 region has the DNA TGCGCCAGCAGCTTGGCCCCCGGAGACTACGAGCAGTACTTC. As protein: CASSLAPGDYEQYF.

This rearrangement joins TRBV19 to TRBJ1-1, with 11 nucleotides matching TRBD1. The V gene's germline CDR1 is LNHDA and CDR2 SQIVND (reference sequence). The CDR3 length is 16 residues. V shed 7 bases, J shed 3 bases, and the junction held 10 bases outside the gene matches. This chain's CDR3 is CASTKGDRGTYTEAFF. CDR3 coding DNA: TGTGCCAGTACCAAGGGGGACAGGGGGACCTACACTGAAGCTTTCTTT. Complete variable domain (other parts from reference TRBV19 and TRBJ1-1): DGGITQSPKYLFRKEGQNVTLSCEQNLNHDAMYWYRQDPGQGLRLIYYSQIVNDFQKGDIAEGYSVSREKKESFPLTVTSAQKNPTAFYLCASTKGDRGTYTEAFFGQGTRLTVV.

The J gene is TRBJ2-1, the V gene TRBV27; D ambiguous. V dropped 7 bases and J dropped 6 bases, with 13 bases sitting between them. The CDR3 spans 13 residues. From germline, CDR1 is MNHEY and CDR2 SMNVEV (reference sequence). As DNA, the CDR3 is TGTGCCAGCACTATCCACCCTGGCAATGAGCAGTTCTTC. Its translation: CASTIHPGNEQFF.

V gene TRBV6-5 combines with J gene TRBJ2-7, with a weak D call TRBD2 (6 bases). This CDR3 has 12 amino acids. CDR1 MNHEY and CDR2 SVGAGI come from the germline V gene. V shed 5 bases and J shed 5 bases, with 10 bases lying between them. In nucleotides, the CDR3 is TGTGCCAGCAGTGAATCGGGGGACGAGCAGTACTTC. Amino acid sequence: CASSESGDEQYF.

The chain has TRBV4-1 and TRBJ2-5; perhaps TRBD1 as D (5 bases). CDR3 size: 17 residues. V was pared by 0 bases and J by 4 bases, with 18 bases between. Germline V gives CDR1 MGHRA, CDR2 YSYEKL. CDR3: CASSQDWQQVMGETQYF. The CDR3 region has the DNA TGCGCCAGCAGCCAAGATTGGCAACAGGTAATGGGAGAGACCCAGTACTTC.

The genes are TRBV19 and TRBJ2-3, with D unresolved. This CDR3 has 13 residues. Per germline, CDR1 LNHDA and CDR2 SQIVND (reference sequence). Trimming took 5 bases from V and 6 from J, leaving 12 bases between them. The CDR3 bases are TGTGCCAGTAGTCCTCTCCCAGGCGATACGCAGTATTTT. Residues: CASSPLPGDTQYF.